Listed below are T cell receptor beta chains from one sample, sequenced in a study of pediatric ulcerative colitis. Only in-frame clones appear in the TCRdb table, and some are missing; sequencing was by immunoSEQ multiplex PCR. The sample consists of some 60,000 clones, 75% to 85% of them appearing once. The sequenced material came from blood. Every receptor here comes from a boy younger than 18 with moderate ulcerative colitis. Both conserved end residues are part of each CDR3. The D gene is left open where the match is weak. Rows may omit the clone size; those that give it use once, few, many or a size class.

d_call,v_call,clone_size,j_call,cdr3_nt,cdr3_aa
-,TRBV2,few,TRBJ2-2,TGTGCCAGCACATCTAGGGGCATGTACACCGGGGAGCTGTTTTTT,CASTSRGMYTGELFF
-,TRBV7-9,-,TRBJ1-6,TGTGCCAGCAGCATGACGGTTCTAAATTCACCCCTCCACTTT,CASSMTVLNSPLHF
-,TRBV5-1,-,TRBJ1-4,TGCGCCAGCAGCTTGGCCTGGGTGGGGAATAGGTTGAATGAAAAACTGTTTTTT,CASSLAWVGNRLNEKLFF
-,TRBV10-2,-,TRBJ1-2,TGCGCCAGCAGTGTACAACGGGGGATCTATGGCTACACCTTC,CASSVQRGIYGYTF
-,TRBV7-3,-,TRBJ1-1,TGTGCCAGCTCGGGACTCACCACAACTGAAGCTTTCTTT,CASSGLTTTEAFF
-,TRBV29-1,few,TRBJ1-2,TGCAGCGTTAGACAGAACTATGGCTACACCTTC,CSVRQNYGYTF
-,TRBV4-1,-,TRBJ1-1,TGCGCCAGCAGCCCTCCCCCGGGGTGGTTAGCGAACACTGAAGCTTTCTTT,CASSPPPGWLANTEAFF
-,TRBV25-1,-,TRBJ2-3,TGTGCCAGCAGTGAACTGGGTACGCAGTATTTT,CASSELGTQYF
-,TRBV7-9,-,TRBJ1-2,TGTGCCAGCAGCTCCAGGTGGCCGGGGGTTGACTATGGCTACACCTTC,CASSSRWPGVDYGYTF
-,TRBV25-1,-,TRBJ1-5,TGTGCCAGCAGTGAAGGACAGATAAGCAATCAGCCCCAGCATTTT,CASSEGQISNQPQHF
-,TRBV6-5,-,TRBJ1-1,TGTGCCAGCAGTAGGGACGGCTTGGGGACTGAAGCTTTCTTT,CASSRDGLGTEAFF
TRBD1,TRBV7-8,-,TRBJ1-1,TGTGCCAGCAGCTTGGGGGCCACCATACAGGGGGCGTGGGAAGCTTTCTTT,CASSLGATIQGAWEAFF
TRBD2,TRBV18,-,TRBJ2-7,TGTGCCAGCTCACCAAGGGAGGGCTACGAGCAGTACTTC,CASSPREGYEQYF
TRBD1,TRBV23-1,-,TRBJ1-1,TGCGCCAGCAGTCAGGGGACTGTAGGACAGGGGGCGAGCACTGAAGCTTTCTTT,CASSQGTVGQGASTEAFF
-,TRBV15,-,TRBJ1-1,TGTGCCGCCGCTGGTAGGGGGAACACTGAAGCTTTCTTT,CAAAGRGNTEAFF
-,TRBV7-3,-,TRBJ1-2,TGTGCCAGCAGCTCAGGACTGGCGGGGTTTAACTATGGCTACACCTTC,CASSSGLAGFNYGYTF
-,TRBV15,-,TRBJ2-1,TGTGCCACCAGCAGAGATTTGCCGGGCCGATGGAATGAGCAGTTCTTC,CATSRDLPGRWNEQFF
-,TRBV19,-,TRBJ2-3,TGTGCCAGTAGTAGGGGCCGAAACACAGATACGCAGTATTTT,CASSRGRNTDTQYF
TRBD1,TRBV7-9,-,TRBJ1-4,TGTGCCAGCTGCCCGGGACAGGGACAAGAAAAACTGTTTTTT,CASCPGQGQEKLFF
-,TRBV7-3,-,TRBJ2-1,TGTGCCAGCAGCTTAATGGCAGGTAGCAATGAGCAGTTCTTC,CASSLMAGSNEQFF
-,TRBV5-4,-,TRBJ1-1,TGTGCCAGCAGCGCAACAGGCTACACTGAAGCTTTCTTT,CASSATGYTEAFF
-,TRBV7-8,-,TRBJ2-3,TGTGCCAGCAGCTTGCGGACTATCGGGAGCACAGATACGCAGTATTTT,CASSLRTIGSTDTQYF
-,TRBV19,-,TRBJ2-2,TGTGCCAGTAGTCCCAATCGTCCCGGGGAGCTGTTTTTT,CASSPNRPGELFF
TRBD1,TRBV9,-,TRBJ2-7,TGTGCCAGCAGCGAAGGACAGGGTAAATACTACGAGCAGTACTTC,CASSEGQGKYYEQYF
-,TRBV18,-,TRBJ2-7,TGTGCCAGCTCACCCGGATCCCCCAGGGTCCACGAGCAGTACTTC,CASSPGSPRVHEQYF
-,TRBV14,-,TRBJ2-3,TGTGCCAGCAGCCAGAAGGGTAGCAGTGCAGATACGCAGTATTTT,CASSQKGSSADTQYF
TRBD1,TRBV7-8,-,TRBJ2-7,TGTGCCAGCAGCCGACAGGGGGCGAGGTCCTACGAGCAGTACTTC,CASSRQGARSYEQYF
TRBD1,TRBV29-1,once,TRBJ2-5,TGCAGCGTCGGGACAGGGGCGGGCCAAGAGACCCAGTACTTC,CSVGTGAGQETQYF
-,TRBV6-1,-,TRBJ2-3,TGTGCCAGCATACAGGCCTCCATCACAGATACGCAGTATTTT,CASIQASITDTQYF
-,TRBV29-1,-,TRBJ1-2,TGCAGCGTTGAACTGGAACCGGGACAAAGCTATGGCTACACCTTC,CSVELEPGQSYGYTF
-,TRBV4-2,few,TRBJ1-1,TGTGCCAGCAGCGAGATGGGTGCTAGGTACACTGAAGCTTTCTTT,CASSEMGARYTEAFF
TRBD2,TRBV6-1,-,TRBJ2-3,TGTGCCAGCAGTGCGACTAGCGGGGGAGGCACAGATACGCAGTATTTT,CASSATSGGGTDTQYF
TRBD2,TRBV6-5,-,TRBJ2-1,TGTGCCAGCAAACGGACTAGCAGCTACAATGAGCAGTTCTTC,CASKRTSSYNEQFF
-,TRBV11-2,-,TRBJ1-2,TGTGCCAGCAGCTCCTGGCCTCGGGGTTCTAACTATGGCTACACCTTC,CASSSWPRGSNYGYTF
-,TRBV2,-,TRBJ1-1,TGTGCCAGCAGCGGCCGACGGGGGTTTCAGAACACTGAAGCTTTCTTT,CASSGRRGFQNTEAFF
TRBD1,TRBV2,few,TRBJ1-5,TGTGCCAGCAGCGGGACAGGGCCTCAGCCCCAGCATTTT,CASSGTGPQPQHF
TRBD1,TRBV7-6,few,TRBJ1-6,TGTGCCAGCAGCTCACAACCAGGGGGGTATAATTCACCCCTCCACTTT,CASSSQPGGYNSPLHF
-,TRBV10-3,few,TRBJ1-1,TGTGCCATCAGTGATGGCAGGGTGAACACTGAAGCTTTCTTT,CAISDGRVNTEAFF
TRBD2,TRBV7-2,-,TRBJ2-7,TGTGCCAGCAGCATTAGCGGGAGGACTTCCTACGAGCAGTACTTC,CASSISGRTSYEQYF
-,TRBV6-5,-,TRBJ1-2,TGTGCCAGCAGTTCAGGGTACTATGGCTACACCTTC,CASSSGYYGYTF
-,TRBV27,-,TRBJ2-7,TGTGCCAGCAGTTTCATCCAAGGTCTCTACGAGCAGTACTTC,CASSFIQGLYEQYF
-,TRBV30,-,TRBJ2-5,TGTGCCTGGAGTGTACTGCCTCCCTCTCGAGAGACCCAGTACTTC,CAWSVLPPSRETQYF
TRBD2,TRBV4-3,-,TRBJ2-1,TGCGCCAGCAGCCGGCACACTAGCGGGAATTACAATGAGCAGTTCTTC,CASSRHTSGNYNEQFF
-,TRBV5-4,-,TRBJ1-2,TGTGCCAGCAGCTGGGGGCAGGGTGGCTACACCTTC,CASSWGQGGYTF
TRBD2,TRBV5-4,-,TRBJ2-7,TGTGCCAGCGGGGGAGGGACCTACGAGCAGTACTTC,CASGGGTYEQYF